Presented here are 27 T cell receptor beta chains from one specimen sequenced in a study of shared clonotypes between healthy human individuals. The naive CD8 population came from CD45RO-negative cells selected for CCR7, without terminally differentiated effector memory CD45RA+ cells. Clones were sequenced by immunoSEQ multiplex PCR, and TCRdb holds only the in-frame ones, with some missing. Of about 2.2 million clones listed, 85% to 95% are singletons. The sample consisted of naive CD8+ T cells from PBMCs. The receptor source for this set is a man aged 18-30 years in good health. Some clones in this sample may be carry-over from other donors' samples.

The gene calls are TRBV27 and TRBJ2-1, with 7 bases aligning to TRBD2. This CDR3 has 13 amino acids. Trimming removed 5 bases from V and 8 bases from J; junction bases left unmatched: 6. Germline CDR1 and CDR2: MNHEY and SMNVEV (reference sequence). CDR3 coding DNA: TGTGCCAGCAGTCTTGCGGGAGTTGATGAGCAGTTCTTC. Protein product: CASSLAGVDEQFF.

CDR3 bases: TGTGCCAGCTCACGGGGACTAGCGGGTAAAGAGACCCAGTACTTC. It codes for CASSRGLAGKETQYF. V usage is TRBV18 and J usage is TRBJ2-5, with 12 bases aligning to TRBD2. This CDR3 has 15 amino acids. Germline V CDR1 and CDR2: KGHSH, LQKENI. With V trimmed by 4 bases and J by 3 bases, 3 bases remained unmatched.

The chain has TRBV15 and TRBJ2-2; D is unresolved. The CDR3 has 15 residues. The germline V gene encodes CDR1 LNHNV and CDR2 YYDKDF (reference sequence). V was pared by 5 bases and J by 3 bases, with 13 bases between. The CDR3 is CATSGVPIDTGELFF. The CDR3 bases are TGTGCCACCAGCGGGGTCCCGATAGACACCGGGGAGCTGTTTTTT. The entire variable domain, with the rest obtained from reference TRBV15 and TRBJ2-2, is as follows: DAMVIQNPRYQVTQFGKPVTLSCSQTLNHNVMYWYQQKSSQAPKLLFHYYDKDFNNEADTPDNFQSRRPNTSFCFLDIRSPGLGDTAMYLCATSGVPIDTGELFFGEGSRLTVL.

This clone was detected only once. V is TRBV13 and J is TRBJ2-7, with a possible D match to TRBD2 (5 bases). Looked up from germline, CDR1 is PRHDT and CDR2 is FYEKMQ (reference sequence). Trimming left V 5 bases short and J 1 base short, with 18 bases between. The CDR3 is 16 residues long. Here the CDR3 reads CASSVVVRGPSYEQYF. In DNA, the CDR3 is TGTGCCAGCAGCGTGGTAGTCCGCGGGCCATCCTACGAGCAGTACTTC.

J is TRBJ2-3 and V is TRBV15; D ambiguous. The germline V gene has CDR1 LNHNV and CDR2 YYDKDF (reference sequence). V dropped 3 bases and J dropped 7 bases, with 14 bases sitting between them. CDR3 size: 14 residues. In nucleotides, the CDR3 is TGTGCCACCAGCAGCAAGATCAGAGGATATACGCAGTATTTT. It is translated as CATSSKIRGYTQYF. Full variable domain (rest looked up from reference TRBV15 and TRBJ2-3): DAMVIQNPRYQVTQFGKPVTLSCSQTLNHNVMYWYQQKSSQAPKLLFHYYDKDFNNEADTPDNFQSRRPNTSFCFLDIRSPGLGDTAMYLCATSSKIRGYTQYFGPGTRLTVL.

In the case of this clone: Other DNA sequences in this sample translate to the same CDR3. The chain links TRBV27 to TRBJ2-7; D uncertain. The V gene's germline CDR1 is MNHEY and CDR2 SMNVEV (reference sequence). V was cut by 5 bases and J by 5 bases, with 13 bases left in between. The CDR3 is 13 amino acids. Here the CDR3 reads CASSLRVGHEQYF. In DNA, the CDR3 is TGTGCCAGCAGTCTCCGGGTGGGCCACGAGCAGTACTTC.

The chain employs TRBV7-9 and TRBJ2-7; 10 bases fit TRBD2. The CDR3 sequence is 15 residues long. Germline loops: CDR1 SEHNR, CDR2 FQNEAQ (reference sequence). V shed 5 bases and J 0 bases; nucleotides not matched to a gene: 4. The CDR3 sequence is CASSKLAGPSYEQYF. In nucleotides, the CDR3 is TGTGCCAGCAGCAAACTAGCGGGACCCTCCTACGAGCAGTACTTC.

As concerns this clone: The sample carries other DNA sequences with the same CDR3. The CDR3 DNA sequence: TGTGCCAGCAGCTTAGGGCAATATGGCTACACCTTC. Protein sequence: CASSLGQYGYTF. The chain recombines TRBV7-9 with TRBJ1-2; D is uncertain. This CDR3 has 12 residues. The V gene's germline CDR1 is SEHNR and CDR2 FQNEAQ (reference sequence). V was cut by 1 base and J by 5 bases, with 5 bases left in between.

The V call is TRBV7-8, the J call TRBJ2-5; 8 positions match TRBD1. Germline V lookup: CDR1 SGHVS, CDR2 FQNEAQ. V shed 4 bases, J shed 4 bases, and the junction held 5 bases outside the gene matches. This CDR3 comprises 14 residues. The CDR3 region has the DNA TGTGCCAGCAGCTATGACAGGGGTGGAGAGACCCAGTACTTC. Its translation is CASSYDRGGETQYF. The full variable domain, completed using reference TRBV7-8 and TRBJ2-5, is GAGVSQSPRYKVAKRGQDVALRCDPISGHVSLFWYQQALGQGPEFLTYFQNEAQLDKSGLPSDRFFAERPEGSVSTLKIQRTQQEDSAVYLCASSYDRGGETQYFGPGTRLLVL.

The chain links TRBV5-4 to TRBJ1-1; a weak D match, TRBD1 (5 bases). The CDR3 is made up of 12 amino acids. Germline V gives CDR1 SGHNT, CDR2 YYREEE (reference sequence). The V gene lost 5 bases and the J gene lost 6 bases, with 11 bases spanning the gap. CDR3 protein: CASSTRGSEAFF. Written as DNA, the CDR3 is TGTGCCAGCAGTACTAGGGGTTCTGAAGCTTTCTTT.

This sequence joins TRBV13 and TRBJ2-7; D remains ambiguous. The V gene lost 8 bases and the J gene lost 7 bases, with 18 bases spanning the gap. The germline V gene has CDR1 PRHDT and CDR2 FYEKMQ (reference sequence). The CDR3 extends over 13 amino acids. CDR3 in DNA: TGTGCCAGCTCGACTGACCGTATAGGGGAGCAGTACTTC. Translation gives CASSTDRIGEQYF.

The table lists this clone with a few counts. The chain recombines TRBV4-1 with TRBJ1-1; D ambiguous. The V gene lost 0 bases and the J gene lost 5 bases, with 10 bases spanning the gap. This CDR3 spans 14 amino acids. Germline lookup yields CDR1 MGHRA and CDR2 YSYEKL. In DNA form, the CDR3 reads TGCGCCAGCAGCCAAGATCAAGGGTATACTGAAGCTTTCTTT. This translates into CASSQDQGYTEAFF.

The V gene is TRBV7-9, the J gene TRBJ1-1; 11 nucleotides match TRBD1. V lost 5 bases, J lost 5 bases, and 10 bases stayed unmatched. CDR1 is SEHNR, CDR2 FQNEAQ, per germline (reference sequence). The CDR3 totals 16 residues. In DNA form, the CDR3 reads TGTGCCAGCAGCCCTCACCCGGGACAGGGGGGAACTGAAGCTTTCTTT. It encodes CASSPHPGQGGTEAFF.

The chain couples TRBV5-1 to TRBJ2-6; 8 bases are shared with TRBD1. The germline V gene encodes CDR1 SGHRS and CDR2 YFSETQ. The length of the CDR3 is 17 residues. V shed 0 bases and J 2 bases; nucleotides not matched to a gene: 4. CDR3 region: CASSLGQGRPGANVLTF. CDR3 sequence (DNA): TGCGCCAGCAGCTTGGGACAGGGGCGTCCTGGGGCCAACGTCCTGACTTTC.

This clone was counted a single time. This chain joins TRBV11-2 and TRBJ1-2; a possible D gene is TRBD1 (5 bases). V was trimmed by 5 bases and J by 1 base, leaving 14 bases between them. In germline, CDR1 is SGHAT, CDR2 FQNNGV. The CDR3 is 15 amino acids. The CDR3 loop is CASSGRDGFNYGYTF. For the CDR3, the DNA is TGTGCCAGCAGCGGCCGGGACGGATTTAACTATGGCTACACCTTC.

The chain uses TRBV6-1 and TRBJ1-1, with a possible D match to TRBD1 (6 bases). CDR1 and CDR2 from the germline V gene are MNHNS and SASEGT. The CDR3 is 15 amino acids. V was pared by 2 bases and J by 5 bases, with 15 bases between. The CDR3 spells CASSEFRGARTEAFF. CDR3 nucleotide sequence: TGTGCCAGCAGTGAATTTCGGGGGGCGCGTACTGAAGCTTTCTTT.

The chain uses TRBV4-1 and TRBJ1-5, with D perhaps TRBD1 (5 bases). In germline, CDR1 is MGHRA, CDR2 YSYEKL. With 0 bases removed from V and 2 bases from J, the gap between germline ends came to 11 bases. The CDR3 extends over 16 amino acids. The CDR3 is CASSQEWGMGNQPQHF. The CDR3 DNA follows: TGCGCCAGCAGCCAAGAGTGGGGCATGGGCAATCAGCCCCAGCATTTT.

This sequence joins TRBV12-5 and TRBJ2-5; a possible D gene is TRBD1 (6 bases). This CDR3 has 14 amino acids. Germline CDR1 is LGHNT and CDR2 is FRNRAP. The V end was cut by 4 bases, the J end by 3 bases, with 12 bases between. The CDR3 reads CASGSGQMKETQYF. The CDR3 nucleotides are TGTGCTAGTGGTTCCGGACAGATGAAAGAGACCCAGTACTTC.

This clone was seen a few times. The rearrangement uses TRBV6-1 and TRBJ2-7; 14 bases map to TRBD2. Germline values: CDR1 MNHNS, CDR2 SASEGT. The trim removed 4 bases at V and 3 bases at J, leaving 8 bases unmatched. The CDR3 has 17 amino acids. The CDR3 loop is CASSVMGLAGEFYEQYF. CDR3 DNA sequence: TGTGCCAGCAGTGTAATGGGACTAGCGGGAGAGTTCTACGAGCAGTACTTC.

The CDR3 region has the DNA TGCGCCAGCAGCTCACGGAGACAGAGCGCGAACACCGGGGAGCTGTTTTTT. Its protein product is CASSSRRQSANTGELFF. The chain has TRBV5-1 and TRBJ2-2; D may be TRBD1 (5 bases). Germline values: CDR1 SGHRS, CDR2 YFSETQ. CDR3 length equals 17 residues. V lost 3 bases and J 0 bases, leaving 15 bases between the germline ends.

For the CDR3, the DNA is TGTGCCAGCAGTAACGACAGGTACGAGCAGTACTTC. As protein: CASSNDRYEQYF. The chain links TRBV7-9 to TRBJ2-7; a weak D match, TRBD1 (6 bases). The CDR3 has 12 amino acids. With 6 bases removed from V and 4 bases from J, the gap between germline ends came to 10 bases. The germline CDR1 and CDR2 sequences are SEHNR and FQNEAQ (reference sequence).

Turning to this clone: The same CDR3 arises from other DNA sequences in this sample as well. The CDR3 is CASSLGGRSSYNEQFF. The CDR3 nucleotides read TGCGCCAGCAGCTTGGGAGGCAGAAGCTCCTACAATGAGCAGTTCTTC. This rearrangement joins TRBV5-1 to TRBJ2-1; no reliable D call. Germline V gene sequence: CDR1 SGHRS, CDR2 YFSETQ. The CDR3 length is 16 residues. Trimming shortened V by 0 bases and J by 0 bases, and 10 bases separated the two germline ends.

This chain links TRBV27 with TRBJ1-2; 7 nucleotides line up with TRBD1. CDR1 is MNHEY, CDR2 SMNVEV, per germline (reference sequence). CDR3 size: 13 residues. The V gene end was trimmed by 5 bases and the J gene end by 6 bases; junction bases not matched to a gene: 6. CDR3 nucleotide sequence: TGTGCCAGCAGTCTACGACAGGGCCATGGCTACACCTTC. This encodes CASSLRQGHGYTF.

The rearrangement links TRBV7-9 to TRBJ1-4; no firm D call. Germline CDR1 is SEHNR and CDR2 is FQNEAQ (reference sequence). The CDR3 loop spans 15 amino acids. V was shortened by 3 bases and J by 5 bases, with 13 bases between the two germline ends. CDR3 in amino acids: CASSLTGGKNEKLFF. The DNA of the CDR3 is TGTGCCAGCAGCTTGACGGGAGGGAAAAATGAAAAACTGTTTTTT.

This rearrangement joins TRBV6-5 to TRBJ1-2, with D unresolved. The CDR3 totals 14 residues. The ends were cut back, 2 bases at V and 3 bases at J, with 10 bases in the middle. CDR1 is MNHEY and CDR2 is SVGAGI in the germline V gene. Here the CDR3 reads CASSYEDSYYGYTF. The CDR3 nucleotides read TGTGCCAGCAGTTACGAGGACTCCTACTATGGCTACACCTTC.

This clone was seen once. The chain couples TRBV4-2 to TRBJ2-3, with D possibly TRBD1 on 5 matching bases. CDR3 size: 16 residues. In germline, CDR1 is LGHNA, CDR2 YNFKEQ. The germline V and J ends were trimmed by 2 bases and 4 bases, with 16 bases remaining between them. CDR3 residues: CASSQMTVWGADTQYF. In DNA, the CDR3 is TGTGCCAGCAGCCAAATGACAGTTTGGGGTGCAGATACGCAGTATTTT.

With respect to this clone: Other DNA sequences from this sample encode an identical CDR3 as well. This sequence joins TRBV9 and TRBJ2-3; TRBD2 aligns across 12 bases. CDR1 and CDR2 (germline): SGDLS, YYNGEE. V gave up 4 bases and J gave up 3 bases; unmatched junction bases: 6. This CDR3 spans 16 amino acids. CDR3 sequence reads: CASSKGLAGRTDTQYF. CDR3 nucleotide sequence: TGTGCCAGCAGCAAGGGACTAGCGGGCCGGACAGATACGCAGTATTTT.